One and the same sample provided the 16 T cell receptor beta chains below, sequenced in a study of cytomegalovirus exposure and HLA in healthy donors. The PCR was carried out with 60 Vbeta primers and 13 Jbeta primers. Assay used: immunoSEQ multiplex PCR; TCRdb lists only in-frame clones, some missing. The sample contains 80,000 to 100,000 clones, about 83% of which appear only once. Sequences were obtained from PBMCs. Receptors originate from a female donor in good health and CMV-seropositive.

This rearrangement joins TRBV7-9 to TRBJ1-2; possible D gene TRBD1, 5 bases. V lost 5 bases and J lost 6, with 16 bases in between. Germline V gene lookup returns CDR1 SEHNR and CDR2 FQNEAQ (reference sequence). The CDR3 extends over 14 amino acids. The CDR3 sequence is CASSPSGGLDGYTF. The CDR3 nucleotides read TGTGCCAGCAGCCCAAGCGGGGGGTTGGATGGCTACACCTTC.

This rearrangement joins TRBV10-3 to TRBJ2-6, with D maybe TRBD2 (5 bases). This CDR3 is built from 14 residues. The V end was cut by 10 bases, the J end by 1 base, with 11 bases between. Germline V CDR1 and CDR2: ENHRY, SYGVKD. CDR3 in DNA: TGTGCCACCGCCGGGGAATCTGGGGCCAACGTCCTGACTTTC. Translating gives CATAGESGANVLTF.

This clone has only a few counts. This chain uses TRBV7-2 with TRBJ1-2; D is ambiguous. CDR1 and CDR2 from the germline V gene are SGHTA and FQGNSA. V shed 6 bases and J shed 5 bases, with 25 bases lying between them. This CDR3 has 17 residues. The CDR3 region is CASSLNFRAGSGYGYTF. The CDR3 region has the DNA TGTGCCAGCAGTCTAAATTTCAGAGCGGGGAGTGGGTATGGCTACACCTTC.

The CDR3 loop reads CASSLWPAYEQYF. DNA of the CDR3: TGTGCCAGCAGTTTATGGCCCGCTTACGAGCAGTACTTC. The chain employs TRBV27 and TRBJ2-7; no clear D. CDR3 length: 13 amino acids. V lost 1 base and J lost 4, with 8 bases in between. Germline CDR1 is MNHEY and CDR2 is SMNVEV (reference sequence).

This chain links TRBV27 with TRBJ2-2, with D possibly matching TRBD1 (6 bases). Trimming pared 5 bases from V and 1 base from J, leaving 14 bases between. CDR3 length: 16 amino acids. Germline values: CDR1 MNHEY, CDR2 SMNVEV (reference sequence). Written as DNA, the CDR3 is TGTGCCAGCAGTGGAACAGGGACCTTGAACACCGGGGAGCTGTTTTTT. Translated: CASSGTGTLNTGELFF.

V gene TRBV5-6 combines with J gene TRBJ1-5; D is uncertain. CDR1 and CDR2 (germline): SGHDT, YYEEEE. Trimming cost V 2 bases and J 1 base, with 7 bases left between them. This CDR3 has 14 amino acids. The CDR3 protein is CASSFGQSNQPQHF. The CDR3 coding sequence is TGTGCCAGCAGCTTTGGCCAAAGCAATCAGCCCCAGCATTTT.

The rearrangement links TRBV7-8 to TRBJ2-7; 10 positions match TRBD1. The ends lost 5 bases at V and 5 bases at J; junction bases unmatched: 9. The germline CDR1 and CDR2 sequences are SGHVS and FQNEAQ. The CDR3 has 15 amino acids. The chain's CDR3 is CASSGSTGGYHEQYF. CDR3 nucleotides: TGTGCCAGCAGCGGATCGACAGGGGGCTATCACGAGCAGTACTTC.

The V and J genes are TRBV6-1 and TRBJ2-7, with a possible D match to TRBD1 (6 bases). CDR3 size: 13 residues. Per germline, CDR1 MNHNS and CDR2 SASEGT. The V and J ends lost 5 bases and 0 bases respectively, with 8 bases between them. The chain's CDR3 is CASSRDNSYEQYF. As DNA, the CDR3 is TGTGCCAGCAGTCGGGACAACTCCTACGAGCAGTACTTC.

This clone was recorded a few times. The chain employs TRBV6-4 and TRBJ1-5; D is undetermined. The CDR3 is made up of 15 amino acids. Germline CDR1 and CDR2: MRHNA and SNTAGT. V was trimmed by 1 base and J by 1 base, leaving 8 bases between them. This CDR3 reads CASSDFGGSNQPQHF. DNA of the CDR3: TGTGCCAGCAGTGACTTTGGAGGGAGCAATCAGCCCCAGCATTTT.

The chain joins TRBV4-1 to TRBJ1-2; perhaps TRBD1 as D (5 bases). The length of the CDR3 is 18 residues. Germline CDR1 MGHRA, CDR2 YSYEKL. Between the trimmed V and J ends, which lost 1 base and 2 bases, there was a span of 20 bases. The CDR3 DNA sequence: TGCGCCAGCAGCCAAGGAAGTACAGGCAGGGTCCCCAACTATGGCTACACCTTC. It yields the protein CASSQGSTGRVPNYGYTF.

This chain joins TRBV10-2 and TRBJ2-7; the D gene is possibly TRBD1 (6 bases). Germline CDR1 WSHSY, CDR2 SAAADI. The CDR3 totals 16 residues. Trimming removed 0 bases at V and 5 bases at J, with 17 bases between. The CDR3 protein is CASSESRRGQGHEQYF. The CDR3 DNA is TGCGCCAGCAGTGAGTCGAGGCGTGGTCAGGGGCACGAGCAGTACTTC.

The V gene is TRBV28, the J gene TRBJ2-1, with 11 bases lining up with TRBD2. There are 15 residues in the CDR3. The V gene's germline CDR1 is MDHEN and CDR2 SYDVKM. The trim removed 6 bases at V and 6 bases at J, leaving 7 bases unmatched. CDR3 protein: CASSFRLAGSNEQFF. In DNA, the CDR3 is TGTGCCAGCAGCTTCAGACTAGCGGGAAGCAATGAGCAGTTCTTC.

This CDR3 reads CASGIAGLAPVGELFF. In DNA form, the CDR3 reads TGTGCCAGCGGCATTGCGGGACTAGCCCCAGTCGGGGAGCTGTTTTTT. The chain uses TRBV11-2 and TRBJ2-2, with TRBD2 matching over 9 bases. Trimming at V came to 8 bases and at J to 7 bases, leaving 14 bases not matched to a gene. Germline lookup yields CDR1 SGHAT and CDR2 FQNNGV. The CDR3 spans 16 residues.

This clone was seen a single time. The chain links TRBV25-1 to TRBJ1-4; 12 nucleotides match TRBD1. V was clipped by 1 base and J by 10 bases; unmatched bases: 7. The CDR3 length is 16 residues. CDR1 and CDR2 from the germline V gene are MGHDK and SYGVNS. For the CDR3, the DNA is TGTGCCAGCAGTGAATTTGCGGGACAGGGGGCGGGAAAACTGTTTTTT. The encoded protein is CASSEFAGQGAGKLFF.

The V call is TRBV28, the J call TRBJ2-7, with 7 bases lining up with TRBD2. Germline trimming cut 6 bases from V and 1 base from J; bases unmatched to any gene: 9. The CDR3 has 15 amino acids. The germline V gene encodes CDR1 MDHEN and CDR2 SYDVKM. Here the CDR3 DNA reads TGTGCCAGCAGCCCCCCGCGGGAGCCATCCTACGAGCAGTACTTC. This encodes CASSPPREPSYEQYF.

The chain carries TRBV6-1 and TRBJ1-5, with TRBD1 identical over 10 bases. The CDR3 has 16 amino acids. Germline CDR1 and CDR2: MNHNS and SASEGT. The ends lost 4 bases at V and 6 bases at J; junction bases unmatched: 9. CDR3 nucleotide sequence: TGTGCCAGCAGTGTGATCGACAGGGGGCAGGTTCAGCCCCAGCATTTT. Its protein is CASSVIDRGQVQPQHF.